This TCR beta chain appears in the sequencing data of a study of OX40 agonist ivuxolimab in advanced cancers. Study-level information: People in dose escalation had one of these cancers: hepatocellular carcinoma, melanoma, renal cell or head and neck cancer. Whole-study findings and limits: Averaging showed that CD8+ T cells had more expanded clones than CD4+ did.

Sampled blood was obtained at baseline, cycle 4 day 1, and cycle 7 day 1. This CDR3 spans 17 amino acids. Turning to this clone: The antigen is not known.

The repertoire was sequenced with immunoSEQ multiplex PCR; TCRdb's copy has only in-frame clones and lacks some. Of about 90,000 clones in the sample, approximately 90% were seen once. This specimen was CD4+ or CD8+ T cells sorted from blood, taken in a trial of the OX40 agonist ivuxolimab. The receptor was isolated from an adult with an advanced solid tumor such as melanoma, head and neck, liver or kidney cancer. The genes are TRBV21-1 and TRBJ2-7; TRBD2 is the table's D call and was not checked against the DNA. TRBV21-1 is a pseudogene segment. As DNA, the CDR3 is TGTGCCAGCAGCAAAAATGTGACTAGCGGGGCCTCCTACGAGCAGTACTTC. Translating gives CASSKNVTSGASYEQYF.